This T cell receptor (beta chain) was retrieved from a study of blood T cell repertoires in COVID-19. As for the study in general: PBMCs, B-cell-depleted T cells, or T cells were the source of the cDNA or gDNA that made up the material.

Authors' data handling: Reference gene primers were amplified, and this amplification served to estimate nucleated cell counts. Some clones are missing from TCRdb's copy, which holds only in-frame ones; the method was immunoSEQ multiplex PCR. The D gene and trimming were derived from the DNA, and the V and J assignments and clone size from that table. Altogether 350,000 to 550,000 clones are present, about 90% being singletons, with the ten largest covering roughly 1.9%. The count of this clone is one. The sample contains more than one DNA sequence encoding this CDR3. Recruitment covered 20 to 25 US areas and drew participants whose ages spanned roughly 18 to 90 years. Clinical history as reported by participants underpinned cohort assignment. Source material: PBMCs or T cells enriched from blood (not recorded which). The receptor's source is a woman aged 18 to 35 with acute COVID-19.

This CDR3 reads CASSYDKNQPQHF. CDR3 DNA sequence: TGTGCCAGCAGTTACGACAAAAATCAGCCCCAGCATTTT. The chain is built from TRBV6-5 and TRBJ1-5, with no clear D. V gave up 2 bases and J gave up 4 bases, with 6 bases separating them. CDR1 and CDR2 (germline): MNHEY, SVGAGI. This CDR3 comprises 13 residues.